This TCR beta chain was retrieved from a study of spatial heterogeneity in lung cancer. Study at large: Alpha-chain sequences were detected in numbers that were consistently lower than beta-chain sequences.

Time point denoted: sample taken at primary tumor resection. Researchers sequenced whole RNA taken from tumor, nontumor lung or frozen PBMC without sorting. The donor population consisted of about 75 patients with untreated, early-stage non-small cell lung cancer. TCRdb itself ran the 5' RACE reads through MiXCR, one entry per CDR3 protein. The data show more than 30,000 distinct CDR3 sequences, approximately 5.5% seen once. General study findings and limits: At tumor resection, ubiquitous expanded TCRs were detected in blood more often than later.

In this sample, this clonotype turned up a few times. The antigen remains unidentified. V was trimmed by 6 bases and J by 0 bases, leaving 11 bases between them. CDR1 is MNHEY, CDR2 SVGEGT, per germline. This CDR3 region has 14 residues. The sample consisted of PBMCs, taken at surgery. The chain has TRBV6-2 or TRBV6-3 and TRBJ1-1; D remains ambiguous. The receptor was isolated from a male donor with early-stage non-small cell lung cancer. Here the CDR3 reads CASSPGPLNTEAFF. The CDR3 nucleotides are TGTGCCAGCAGCCCCGGGCCCTTGAACACTGAAGCTTTCTTT.